Below, one T cell receptor (beta chain) is given with its context. Its cognate antigen is unknown. The CDR3 totals 14 residues. With 4 bases removed from V and 8 bases from J, the gap between germline ends came to 15 bases. Germline-derived CDR1 and CDR2 are LGHDT and YNNKEL (reference sequence). The sample is drawn from a study of early T cells in non-severe SARS-CoV-2 infection. About the study: Sequenced material consisted of bulk RNA (from unsorted whole blood), and chains were unpaired.

Overall study results and limits: Matching against VDJdb likely underestimated virus-specific expansions, favoring anti-spike CD8.

Individual cDNA molecules carried attached unique molecular identifiers. TCRdb re-analysed the 5' RACE reads in MiXCR, keeping a single row per CDR3 protein. The sample consists of some 76,000 distinct CDR3 sequences, less than 20% of them appearing once. This chain connects TRBV3-1 to TRBJ2-1, with a tentative D call TRBD2 (6 bases). The sample consisted of whole blood. The clonotype comes from an adult who was a healthcare worker with PCR-confirmed SARS-CoV-2 infection or an uninfected control (not recorded which). CDR3 in amino acids: CASSPRDLPHEQFF. CDR3 in DNA: TGTGCCAGCAGCCCCCGGGACTTACCTCATGAGCAGTTCTTC.